The 17 T cell receptor beta chains reported below all come from one sample, sequenced in a study of T cell repertoires in ileal Crohn's disease. This table comes from immunoSEQ multiplex PCR, and its TCRdb copy is limited to in-frame clones, with some not included. The sample has around 15,000 clones; roughly two thirds are singletons. The sample comprised ileal tissue. Source of these receptors: an adult with Crohn's disease.

This clone was seen a handful of times. V gene TRBV6-5 combines with J gene TRBJ2-7; 10 bases fit TRBD1. Germline CDR1 reads MNHEY; CDR2 reads SVGAGI. The V segment lost 0 bases and the J segment 6 bases; nucleotides outside the gene matches: 5. This CDR3 has 15 amino acids. CDR3 in amino acids: CASSYSRQGAGEQYF. The CDR3, as DNA: TGTGCCAGCAGTTACTCGCGACAGGGGGCGGGCGAGCAGTACTTC.

The rearrangement uses TRBV13 and TRBJ2-2; possible D gene TRBD1, 6 bases. Between the trimmed V and J ends, which lost 5 bases and 7 bases, there was a span of 11 bases. The V gene's germline CDR1 is PRHDT and CDR2 FYEKMQ (reference sequence). There are 13 residues in the CDR3. CDR3: CASSRQVFGELFF. CDR3 DNA: TGTGCCAGCAGCCGACAGGTTTTCGGGGAGCTGTTTTTT.

The chain uses TRBV6-1 and TRBJ1-1, with D perhaps matching TRBD1 (5 bases). V shed 7 bases and J shed 3 bases, with 12 bases lying between them. Germline V gene lookup returns CDR1 MNHNS and CDR2 SASEGT. The CDR3 contains 13 residues. The CDR3 spells CASTRQLDTEAFF. DNA of the CDR3: TGTGCCAGCACCAGACAGCTGGACACTGAAGCTTTCTTT.

This chain joins TRBV27 and TRBJ2-1; 7 nucleotides align to TRBD2. Germline lookup yields CDR1 MNHEY and CDR2 SMNVEV (reference sequence). CDR3 length: 13 amino acids. V trimming: 5 bases; J trimming: 8 bases; junction bases outside the gene matches: 6. In DNA form, the CDR3 reads TGTGCCAGCAGTAATGGGGGAGGGTATGAGCAGTTCTTC. Residues: CASSNGGGYEQFF.

V is TRBV6-4 and J is TRBJ1-5; the match to TRBD1 covers 9 bases. The J segment lost 8 bases and the V segment lost 5 bases, leaving 10 bases of the junction unmatched. Germline V gene data show CDR1 as MRHNA and CDR2 as SNTAGT. The CDR3 sequence is 15 residues long. The CDR3 loop is CASSPGQGDGEPQHF. The CDR3 DNA reads as TGTGCCAGCAGTCCGGGACAGGGTGACGGGGAGCCCCAGCATTTT.

The J gene is TRBJ2-7, the V gene TRBV21-1; the DNA was not compared with TRBD2, the D call given in the table. TRBV21-1 is an annotated pseudogene. This CDR3 region has 12 residues. CDR3 DNA: TGTGCCAGCAGATTATCTTCCTACGAGCAGTACTTC. It encodes CASRLSSYEQYF.

The gene calls are TRBV11-3 and TRBJ1-1; D may be TRBD1 (5 bases). This CDR3 region has 14 residues. Trimming stripped 3 bases from V and 0 bases from J, with 8 bases between. The V gene's germline CDR1 is SGHNT and CDR2 YENEEA. The chain's CDR3 is CASSFAGLNTEAFF. The CDR3 DNA is TGTGCCAGCAGCTTCGCAGGGTTGAACACTGAAGCTTTCTTT.

This clone turned up a few times. The rearrangement links TRBV27 to TRBJ2-5; 7 bases align to TRBD2. This CDR3 is built from 15 residues. Trimming at V came to 2 bases and at J to 4 bases, leaving 7 bases not matched to a gene. CDR1 is MNHEY, CDR2 SMNVEV, per germline (reference sequence). The CDR3 DNA follows: TGTGCCAGCAGTTTAACGGGGGGTTATGCAGAGACCCAGTACTTC. It encodes CASSLTGGYAETQYF.

This chain connects TRBV20-1 to TRBJ2-7; TRBD1 matches 9 bases. Germline CDR1 reads DFQATT; CDR2 reads SNEGSKA (reference sequence). CDR3 length: 11 residues. The V gene end was trimmed by 3 bases and the J gene end by 6 bases; junction bases not matched to a gene: 0. This CDR3 reads CSARDRGEQYF. In DNA, the CDR3 is TGCAGTGCTAGGGACAGGGGCGAGCAGTACTTC.

The count of this clone is one. This chain links TRBV7-8 with TRBJ1-3; 7 bases are a match to TRBD1. The V gene's germline CDR1 is SGHVS and CDR2 FQNEAQ. The CDR3 consists of 13 residues. Unmatched junction bases numbered 2, after V lost 5 bases and J lost 4 bases. The CDR3 loop reads CASSAQGGNTIYF. In DNA form, the CDR3 reads TGTGCCAGCAGCGCACAGGGGGGAAACACCATATATTTT.

The rearrangement uses TRBV25-1 and TRBJ2-1; perhaps TRBD2 as D (6 bases). V was trimmed by 3 bases and J by 9 bases, leaving 12 bases between them. Germline V gene sequence: CDR1 MGHDK, CDR2 SYGVNS. The CDR3 is 13 amino acids. CDR3 protein: CASSDASVSEQFF. The CDR3 region has the DNA TGTGCCAGCAGTGACGCTAGCGTGAGTGAGCAGTTCTTC.

The chain combines TRBV7-7 with TRBJ2-5, with D perhaps matching TRBD2 (5 bases). This CDR3 is 14 amino acids long. The V end lost 1 base, the J end lost 4 bases, and 10 bases lay between the germline ends. CDR1 is SSHAT, CDR2 FNYEAQ, per germline (reference sequence). The CDR3 is CASSLGTGIETQYF. CDR3 DNA sequence: TGTGCCAGCAGCTTAGGAACGGGGATAGAGACCCAGTACTTC.

The rearrangement uses TRBV6-1 and TRBJ1-1; 7 positions match TRBD1. The V gene's germline CDR1 is MNHNS and CDR2 SASEGT. The length of the CDR3 is 15 residues. Losses at the gene ends were 4 bases for V and 8 bases for J; bases not matched to a gene: 13. CDR3 DNA: TGTGCCAGCAGTGCTGAAATAGGGGGCGCATCGGAAGCTTTCTTT. Translation gives CASSAEIGGASEAFF.

The rearrangement joins TRBV9 to TRBJ1-4, with no clear D. CDR1 SGDLS and CDR2 YYNGEE come from the germline V gene. This CDR3 contains 15 residues. V lost 0 bases and J lost 7, with 13 bases in between. The CDR3 here is CASSVVPTEGEKLFF. CDR3 nucleotide sequence: TGTGCCAGCAGCGTAGTACCAACGGAGGGTGAAAAACTGTTTTTT.

The rearrangement joins TRBV15 to TRBJ1-1; TRBD1 is a possible D gene (5 bases). Trimming left V 9 bases short and J 1 base short, with 21 bases between. The CDR3 has 16 residues. CDR1 and CDR2 (germline): LNHNV, YYDKDF (reference sequence). This CDR3 reads CATKDGGFRRNTEAFF. CDR3 bases: TGTGCCACTAAAGATGGGGGGTTCCGTCGGAACACTGAAGCTTTCTTT. The entire variable domain, with the rest obtained from reference TRBV15 and TRBJ1-1, is as follows: DAMVIQNPRYQVTQFGKPVTLSCSQTLNHNVMYWYQQKSSQAPKLLFHYYDKDFNNEADTPDNFQSRRPNTSFCFLDIRSPGLGDTAMYLCATKDGGFRRNTEAFFGQGTRLTVV.

J is TRBJ1-1 and V is TRBV30; D is uncertain. The V gene lost 3 bases and the J gene lost 6 bases, with 8 bases spanning the gap. The germline gives CDR1 GTSNPN, CDR2 SVGIG (reference sequence). The CDR3 has 11 amino acids. CDR3 region: CAWRSRAEAFF. In nucleotides, the CDR3 is TGTGCCTGGAGGAGCCGGGCTGAAGCTTTCTTT.

The V gene is TRBV5-6, the J gene TRBJ2-3, with 8 bases matching TRBD1. Per the germline V gene, CDR1 is SGHDT and CDR2 is YYEEEE. This CDR3 comprises 16 residues. V lost 4 bases, J lost 3 bases, and 10 bases stayed unmatched. Written as DNA, the CDR3 is TGTGCCAGCAGCCCCTCGGGCAGGGGGCTAACAGATACGCAGTATTTT. Its protein is CASSPSGRGLTDTQYF.